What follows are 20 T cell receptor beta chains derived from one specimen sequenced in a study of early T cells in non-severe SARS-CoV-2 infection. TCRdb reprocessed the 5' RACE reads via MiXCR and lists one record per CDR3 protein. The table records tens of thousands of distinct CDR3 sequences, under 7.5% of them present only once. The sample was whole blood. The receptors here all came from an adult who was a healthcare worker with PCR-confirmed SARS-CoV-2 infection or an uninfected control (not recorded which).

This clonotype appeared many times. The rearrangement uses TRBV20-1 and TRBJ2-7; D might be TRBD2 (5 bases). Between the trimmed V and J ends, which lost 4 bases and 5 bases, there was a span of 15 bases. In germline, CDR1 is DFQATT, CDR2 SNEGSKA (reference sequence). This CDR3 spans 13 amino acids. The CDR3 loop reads CSAKDFLVHEQYF. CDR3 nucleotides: TGCAGTGCTAAGGACTTTCTTGTCCACGAGCAGTACTTC.

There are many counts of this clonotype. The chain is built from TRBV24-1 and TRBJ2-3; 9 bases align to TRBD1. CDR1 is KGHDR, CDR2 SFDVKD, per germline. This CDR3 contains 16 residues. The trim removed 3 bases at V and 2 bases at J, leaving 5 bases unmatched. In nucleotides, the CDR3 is TGTGCCACCAGTGATGTCCGGGACAGGGTCACAGATACGCAGTATTTT. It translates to CATSDVRDRVTDTQYF.

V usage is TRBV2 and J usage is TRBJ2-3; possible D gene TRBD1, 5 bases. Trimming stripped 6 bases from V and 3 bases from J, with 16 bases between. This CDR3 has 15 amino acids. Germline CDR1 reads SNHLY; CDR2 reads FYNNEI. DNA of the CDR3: TGTGCCAGCAGCGCCAATGAAGACAGTACAGATACGCAGTATTTT. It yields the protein CASSANEDSTDTQYF.

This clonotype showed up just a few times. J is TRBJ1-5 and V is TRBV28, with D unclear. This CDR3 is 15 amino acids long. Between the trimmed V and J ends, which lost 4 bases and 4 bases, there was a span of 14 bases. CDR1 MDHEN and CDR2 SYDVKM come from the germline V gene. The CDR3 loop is CASSSYTPKNQPQHF. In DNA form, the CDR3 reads TGTGCCAGCAGTTCATACACCCCCAAGAATCAGCCCCAGCATTTT.

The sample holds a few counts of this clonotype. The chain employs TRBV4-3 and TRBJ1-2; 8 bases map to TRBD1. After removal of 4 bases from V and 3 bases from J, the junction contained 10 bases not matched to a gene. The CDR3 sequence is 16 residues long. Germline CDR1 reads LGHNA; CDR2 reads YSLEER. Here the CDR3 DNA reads TGCGCCAGCAGCCGCCGGACAGGGTCCCACGACTATGGCTACACCTTC. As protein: CASSRRTGSHDYGYTF.

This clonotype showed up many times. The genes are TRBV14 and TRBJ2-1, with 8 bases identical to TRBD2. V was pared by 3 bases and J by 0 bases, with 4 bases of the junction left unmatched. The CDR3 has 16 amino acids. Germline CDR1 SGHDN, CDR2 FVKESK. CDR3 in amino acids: CASSHLAGTSYNEQFF. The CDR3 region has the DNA TGTGCCAGCAGCCACTTAGCGGGAACCTCCTACAATGAGCAGTTCTTC.

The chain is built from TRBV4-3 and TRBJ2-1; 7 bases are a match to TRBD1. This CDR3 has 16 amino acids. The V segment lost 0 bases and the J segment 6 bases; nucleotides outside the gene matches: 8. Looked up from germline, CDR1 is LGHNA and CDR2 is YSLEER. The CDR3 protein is CASSQDPDRNGNEQFF. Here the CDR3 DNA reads TGCGCCAGCAGCCAAGATCCGGACAGGAACGGCAATGAGCAGTTCTTC.

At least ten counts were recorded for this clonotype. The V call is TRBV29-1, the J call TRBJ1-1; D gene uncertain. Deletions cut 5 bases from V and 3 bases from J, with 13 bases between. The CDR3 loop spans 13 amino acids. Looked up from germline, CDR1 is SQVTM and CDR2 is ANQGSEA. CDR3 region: CSVQTALDTEAFF. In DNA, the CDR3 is TGCAGCGTTCAAACCGCGCTCGACACTGAAGCTTTCTTT. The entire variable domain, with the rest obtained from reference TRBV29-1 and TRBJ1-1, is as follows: SAVISQKPSRDICQRGTSLTIQCQVDSQVTMMFWYRQQPGQSLTLIATANQGSEATYESGFVIDKFPISRPNLTFSTLTVSNMSPEDSSIYLCSVQTALDTEAFFGQGTRLTVV.

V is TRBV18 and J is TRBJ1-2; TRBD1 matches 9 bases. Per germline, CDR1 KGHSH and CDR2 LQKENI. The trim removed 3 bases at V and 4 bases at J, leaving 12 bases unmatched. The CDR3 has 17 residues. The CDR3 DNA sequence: TGTGCCAGCTCACCCAACTCGCCGGGACAGGGACTCTATGGCTACACCTTC. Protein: CASSPNSPGQGLYGYTF.

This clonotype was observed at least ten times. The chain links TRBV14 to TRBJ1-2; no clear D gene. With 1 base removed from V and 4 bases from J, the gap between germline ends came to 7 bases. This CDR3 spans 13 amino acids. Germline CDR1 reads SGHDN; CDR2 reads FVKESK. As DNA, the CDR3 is TGTGCCAGCAGCCAAGTTCCCAGCTATGGCTACACCTTC. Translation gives CASSQVPSYGYTF.

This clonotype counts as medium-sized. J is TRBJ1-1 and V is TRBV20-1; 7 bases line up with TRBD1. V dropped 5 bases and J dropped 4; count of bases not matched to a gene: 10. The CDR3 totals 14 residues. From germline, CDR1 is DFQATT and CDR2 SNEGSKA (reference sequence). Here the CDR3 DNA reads TGCAGTGCTCAAAAGGGGGCGCGGAGCACTGAAGCTTTCTTT. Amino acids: CSAQKGARSTEAFF.

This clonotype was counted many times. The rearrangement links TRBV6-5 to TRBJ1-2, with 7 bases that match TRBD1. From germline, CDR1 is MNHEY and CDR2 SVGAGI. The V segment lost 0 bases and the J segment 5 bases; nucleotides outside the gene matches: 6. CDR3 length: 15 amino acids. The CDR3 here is CASSYSLTGAYGYTF. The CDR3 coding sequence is TGTGCCAGCAGTTACTCCCTCACAGGGGCATATGGCTACACCTTC.

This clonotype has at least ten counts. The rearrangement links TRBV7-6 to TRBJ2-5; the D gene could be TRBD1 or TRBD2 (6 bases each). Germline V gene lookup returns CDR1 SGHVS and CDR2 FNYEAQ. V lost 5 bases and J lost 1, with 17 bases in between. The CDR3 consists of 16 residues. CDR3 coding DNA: TGTGCCAGCAGCCTGAGGGGGGCCCCCGGCCAAGAGACCCAGTACTTC. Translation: CASSLRGAPGQETQYF.

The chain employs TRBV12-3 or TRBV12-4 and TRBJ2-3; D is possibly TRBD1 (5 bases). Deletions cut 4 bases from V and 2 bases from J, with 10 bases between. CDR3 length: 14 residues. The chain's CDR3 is CASSSHGATDTQYF. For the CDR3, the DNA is TGTGCCAGCAGTTCCCATGGGGCCACAGATACGCAGTATTTT.

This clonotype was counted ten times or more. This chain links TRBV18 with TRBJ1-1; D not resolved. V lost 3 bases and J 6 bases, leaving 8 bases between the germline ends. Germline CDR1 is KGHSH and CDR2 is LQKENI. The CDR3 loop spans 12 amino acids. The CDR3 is CASSPDSPEAFF. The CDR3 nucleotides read TGTGCCAGCTCACCGGATTCCCCTGAAGCTTTCTTT.

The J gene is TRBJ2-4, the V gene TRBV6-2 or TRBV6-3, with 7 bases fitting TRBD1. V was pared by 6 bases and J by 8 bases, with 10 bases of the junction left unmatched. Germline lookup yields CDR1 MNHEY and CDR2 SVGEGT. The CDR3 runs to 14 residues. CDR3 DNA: TGTGCCAGCAGGCGTCAGGGGGAAGGGGACATTCAGTACTTC. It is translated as CASRRQGEGDIQYF.

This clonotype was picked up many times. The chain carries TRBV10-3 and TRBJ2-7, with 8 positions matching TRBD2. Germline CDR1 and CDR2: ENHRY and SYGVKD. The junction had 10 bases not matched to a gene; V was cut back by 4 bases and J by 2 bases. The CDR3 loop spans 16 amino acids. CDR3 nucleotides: TGTGCCATCAGTGGCGGGGTAGCGGGAAATACCTACGAGCAGTACTTC. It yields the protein CAISGGVAGNTYEQYF.

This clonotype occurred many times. The CDR3 protein is CASEGVREGLLPSNF. CDR3 DNA sequence: TGTGCCAGCGAGGGAGTGCGGGAGGGCCTCCTCCCGTCGAACTTC. The chain links TRBV21-1 to TRBJ2-7; the table names TRBD2, a call not compared with the DNA. TRBV21-1 is listed as a pseudogene. The CDR3 has 15 amino acids.

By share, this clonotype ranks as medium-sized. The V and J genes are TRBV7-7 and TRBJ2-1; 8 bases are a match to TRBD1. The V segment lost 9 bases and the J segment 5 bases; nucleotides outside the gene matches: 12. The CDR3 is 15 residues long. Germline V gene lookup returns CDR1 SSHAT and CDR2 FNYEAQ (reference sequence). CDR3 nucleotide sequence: TGTGCCAGTTCCGAATCCGGGACAGGCCACAATGAGCAGTTCTTC. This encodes CASSESGTGHNEQFF. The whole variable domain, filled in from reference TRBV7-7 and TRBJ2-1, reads GAGVSQSPRYKVTKRGQDVTLRCDPISSHATLYWYQQALGQGPEFLTYFNYEAQPDKSGLPSDRFSAERPEGSISTLTIQRTEQRDSAMYRCASSESGTGHNEQFFGPGTRLTVL.

CDR3: CASSLWGTEAFF. The CDR3 DNA sequence: TGTGCCAGCAGCTTATGGGGTACTGAAGCTTTCTTT. The chain combines TRBV7-2 with TRBJ1-1; no clear D. The CDR3 runs to 12 residues. V was clipped by 2 bases and J by 5 bases, with 6 bases between them. The germline CDR1 and CDR2 sequences are SGHTA and FQGNSA. Based on the CDR3 plus reference TRBV7-2 and TRBJ1-1, the full variable domain is GAGVSQSPSNKVTEKGKDVELRCDPISGHTALYWYRQSLGQGLEFLIYFQGNSAPDKSGLPSDRFSAERTGGSVSTLTIQRTQQEDSAVYLCASSLWGTEAFFGQGTRLTVV.